A selection of T cell receptor beta chains follows, all from one sample in a study of blood T cell repertoires in COVID-19. Method: immunoSEQ multiplex PCR; TCRdb's copy keeps in-frame clones and lacks some. The top ten clones hold about 4.6% of a sample with around 270,000 clones, approximately 90% of them seen once. Sample: peripheral blood. The origin of the receptors is a man aged 40-49 years with acute or convalescent COVID-19. Both conserved end residues are part of each CDR3. D genes are given only for firm matches. Clone size, where shown, is once, few, many, or a class for clones that have expanded.

J	V	size	D	DNA	CDR3
TRBJ2-3	TRBV5-6	.	.	TGTGCCAGCAGCTTGGGAAGTAGCGGCGTAGGAGATACGCAGTATTTT	CASSLGSSGVGDTQYF
TRBJ1-2	TRBV2	.	TRBD1	TGTGCCAGCAGCGGACAGGGGTATGGCTACACCTTC	CASSGQGYGYTF
TRBJ1-1	TRBV6-5	.	TRBD1	TGTGCCAGCAGTTCGGGACAGGGGAACAATGAAGCTTTCTTT	CASSSGQGNNEAFF
TRBJ2-3	TRBV10-3	.	.	TGTGCCATCAGTGCCTCAACAGGGACAGATACGCAGTATTTT	CAISASTGTDTQYF
TRBJ2-7	TRBV12-3/TRBV12-4	.	.	TGTGCCAGCACCTTAGGGGGGGAGGAGCAGTACTTC	CASTLGGEEQYF
TRBJ1-5	TRBV19	.	TRBD1	TGTGCCAGTAGTCCTCAGGACAGGGGATGGCAGCCCCAGCATTTT	CASSPQDRGWQPQHF
TRBJ2-1	TRBV5-4	.	.	TGTGCCAGCAGCCCCGGGGTGGGGGCCGCAGGTGAGCAGTTCTTC	CASSPGVGAAGEQFF
TRBJ1-1	TRBV5-8	.	.	TGTGCCAGCAGCTCCGGACAGCCGGTAGGGAACACTGAAGCTTTCTTT	CASSSGQPVGNTEAFF
TRBJ1-5	TRBV6-5	.	TRBD1	TGTGCCAGCAGAAAGACAGGGGGACCAAATCAGCCCCAGCATTTT	CASRKTGGPNQPQHF
TRBJ1-5	TRBV5-5	once	TRBD1	TGTGCCAGCAGTTGGACAGGGGGACAGCCCCAGCATTTT	CASSWTGGQPQHF
TRBJ2-4	TRBV6-2/TRBV6-3	.	.	TGTGCCAGCAGTCAGGGTTTGATCAAAAACATTCAGTACTTC	CASSQGLIKNIQYF
TRBJ2-5	TRBV4-2	.	.	TGTGCCAGCAGCCCGAAGGGGTTGAGAGAGACCCAGTACTTC	CASSPKGLRETQYF
TRBJ1-2	TRBV9	once	TRBD1	TGTGCCAGCAGCTCAAAAACAGGGGGTTCTGGCTACACCTTC	CASSSKTGGSGYTF
TRBJ1-1	TRBV5-1	few	.	TGCGCCAGCAGCGTGACAGCGAACACTGAAGCTTTCTTT	CASSVTANTEAFF
TRBJ1-4	TRBV3-1/TRBV3-2	.	.	TGTGCCAGCAGCCCTGACTGGAATAATGAAAAACTGTTTTTT	CASSPDWNNEKLFF
TRBJ1-1	TRBV11-3	.	TRBD1	TGTGCCAGCAGCTCTATAGGACAGGGGAACACTGAAGCTTTCTTT	CASSSIGQGNTEAFF
TRBJ1-1	TRBV12-3/TRBV12-4	once	TRBD1	TGTGCCAGCCTGACAGGGGGCACTGAAGCTTTCTTT	CASLTGGTEAFF
TRBJ2-5	TRBV5-6	.	.	TGTGCCAGCAGCTTGGAAGATAGAATCCAGTACTTC	CASSLEDRIQYF
TRBJ2-2	TRBV10-3	.	.	TGTGCCACACAGGCACAGGCAGACACCGGGGAGCTGTTTTTT	CATQAQADTGELFF
TRBJ2-7	TRBV19	.	.	TGTGCCAGTAGTTATAATAGCGTCCCACCCTACGAGCAGTACTTC	CASSYNSVPPYEQYF
TRBJ1-4	TRBV5-6	once	.	TGTGCCAGCAGCCAACGAAGGAGGAATGAAAAACTGTTTTTT	CASSQRRRNEKLFF
TRBJ1-2	TRBV19	once	.	TGTGCCAGTAAAGTTGATACTACCGCGGGGGGCTACACCTTC	CASKVDTTAGGYTF
TRBJ1-2	TRBV19	.	.	TGTGCCAGTAGCCCCACTCCTAACTATGGCTACACCTTC	CASSPTPNYGYTF
TRBJ2-1	TRBV19	.	.	TGTGCCAGTAGTCCGCAGGCATCCTACAATGAGCAGTTCTTC	CASSPQASYNEQFF
TRBJ1-5	TRBV3-1/TRBV3-2	.	.	TGTGCCAGCAGCCGTTTAGATGAGCCCCAGCATTTT	CASSRLDEPQHF
TRBJ2-2	TRBV6-2/TRBV6-3	.	TRBD1	TGTGCCAGCAGCTGGACAGGGATGACGGCCGGGGAGCTGTTTTTT	CASSWTGMTAGELFF
TRBJ1-1	TRBV6-5	.	.	TGTGCCAGCAGTTTCCTCTCAAAAGGGGGTCCTGAAGCTTTCTTT	CASSFLSKGGPEAFF
TRBJ1-5	TRBV21-1	.	.	TGTGCCAGCAGCACATCGAAGGAGGGTGACTGGGATAGCAATCAGCCCCAGCATTTT	CASSTSKEGDWDSNQPQHF
TRBJ2-7	TRBV11-2	.	TRBD1	TGTGCCAGCAGCTTAGAACAGGGGGCTGTGTACGAGCAGTACTTC	CASSLEQGAVYEQYF
TRBJ2-2	TRBV9	.	TRBD2	TGTGCCAGCAGCGTAACTAGCGGGGGAGCAAACACCGGGGAGCTGTTTTTT	CASSVTSGGANTGELFF
TRBJ1-2	TRBV12-3/TRBV12-4	.	.	TGTGCCAGCAGTTTATGGACAAAATATGGCTACACCTTC	CASSLWTKYGYTF
TRBJ1-2	TRBV9	once	TRBD1	TGTGCCAGCAGCGTAGATCCCGGACAGGTTCACTATGGCTACACCTTC	CASSVDPGQVHYGYTF
TRBJ1-1	TRBV27	.	.	TGTGCCAGCAGTTTAGTGGGGCGAGGTGAAGCTTTCTTT	CASSLVGRGEAFF
TRBJ1-2	TRBV27	.	.	TGTGCCAGCAGTTTTCTCAGGGGCGAGGATGGCTACACCTTC	CASSFLRGEDGYTF
TRBJ1-2	TRBV7-6	.	.	TGTGCCAGCAGCTTAGTACAGGGCGAGGGCTACACCTTC	CASSLVQGEGYTF
TRBJ1-6	TRBV2	.	.	TGTGCCAGCAGGGAGTATTCACCCCTCCACTTT	CASREYSPLHF
TRBJ1-4	TRBV2	.	.	TGTGCCAGCAGATCCGCTAATGAAAAACTGTTTTTT	CASRSANEKLFF
TRBJ2-2	TRBV13	.	TRBD1	TGTGCCAGCAGCTGGGACAGGGGGACCACCGGGGAGCTGTTTTTT	CASSWDRGTTGELFF
TRBJ2-7	TRBV30	.	.	TGTGCCTGGAGTACAGGGCCCCACGAGCAGTACTTC	CAWSTGPHEQYF
TRBJ2-7	TRBV3-1/TRBV3-2	.	TRBD2	TGTGCCAGCAGCCGGTCGATACTAGCGGCGGGACTTCCCTCCTACGAGCAGTACTTC	CASSRSILAAGLPSYEQYF
TRBJ1-2	TRBV9	.	.	TGTGCCAGCAGCGTATGGAGTTCTAACTATGGCTACACCTTC	CASSVWSSNYGYTF
TRBJ2-1	TRBV24-1	.	.	TGTGCCACCAGTGATTTGCAGCCAGGGGTCGAGCAGTTCTTC	CATSDLQPGVEQFF
TRBJ1-5	TRBV27	.	.	TGTGCCAGCAGTTTCAACGGTAATCAGCCCCAGCATTTT	CASSFNGNQPQHF